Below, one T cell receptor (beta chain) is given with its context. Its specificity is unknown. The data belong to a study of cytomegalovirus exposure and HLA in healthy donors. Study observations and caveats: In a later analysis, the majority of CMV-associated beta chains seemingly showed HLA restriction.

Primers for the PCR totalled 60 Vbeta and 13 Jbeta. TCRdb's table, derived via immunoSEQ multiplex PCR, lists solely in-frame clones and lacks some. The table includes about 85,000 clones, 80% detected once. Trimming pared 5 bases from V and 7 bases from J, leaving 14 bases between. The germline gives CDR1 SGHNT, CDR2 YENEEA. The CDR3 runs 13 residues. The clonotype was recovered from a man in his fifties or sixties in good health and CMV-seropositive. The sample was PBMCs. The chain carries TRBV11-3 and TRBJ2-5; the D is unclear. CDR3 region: CASSTTARGTQYF. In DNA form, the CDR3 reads TGTGCCAGCAGCACGACCGCCCGCGGGACCCAGTACTTC.